A selection of T cell receptor beta chains follows, all from one sample in a study of blood T cell repertoires in COVID-19. Method: immunoSEQ multiplex PCR; TCRdb's copy keeps in-frame clones and lacks some. This sample has approximately 300,000 clones, with 80% to 90% found just once. The sample taken for sequencing was PBMCs or T cells enriched from blood (not recorded which). The source of these receptors is a woman younger than 30 who had recovered from COVID-19. The CDR3 runs from the conserved cysteine through the conserved F or W. A D gene is named only where the DNA matches it firmly. Not all rows give a size; the values are once, few, many and, for expanded clones, a class.

abundance: NA; v_gene: TRBV4-1; d_gene: TRBD1; j_gene: TRBJ1-2; CDR3nt: TGCGCCAGCAGCCAAGTGTCGACAGGGAACTATGGCTACACCTTC; CDR3aa: CASSQVSTGNYGYTF
abundance: once; v_gene: TRBV11-3; d_gene: TRBD2; j_gene: TRBJ2-3; CDR3nt: TGTGCCAGCAGCCCCTCGGCGGGGGGCACAGATACGCAGTATTTT; CDR3aa: CASSPSAGGTDTQYF
abundance: NA; v_gene: TRBV10-2; d_gene: NA; j_gene: TRBJ2-5; CDR3nt: TGCGCCAGCACCGACAGGGTCGGGAGCGAGACCCAGTACTTC; CDR3aa: CASTDRVGSETQYF
abundance: NA; v_gene: TRBV13; d_gene: NA; j_gene: TRBJ1-2; CDR3nt: TGTGCCAGCAGCCTATCGTTCAGGGGAGACTATGGCTACACCTTC; CDR3aa: CASSLSFRGDYGYTF
abundance: NA; v_gene: TRBV5-6; d_gene: NA; j_gene: TRBJ1-1; CDR3nt: TGTGCCAGCAGCTTCCGGGAGGGTCAATTGAACACTGAAGCTTTCTTT; CDR3aa: CASSFREGQLNTEAFF
abundance: NA; v_gene: TRBV5-1; d_gene: TRBD1; j_gene: TRBJ2-3; CDR3nt: TGCGCCAGCAGCGGGGGACAGGGCAGCACAGATACGCAGTATTTT; CDR3aa: CASSGGQGSTDTQYF
abundance: NA; v_gene: TRBV30; d_gene: TRBD1; j_gene: TRBJ1-2; CDR3nt: TGTGCCTGGAGGCCCGGACAGGGTGCTGGCTACACCTTC; CDR3aa: CAWRPGQGAGYTF
abundance: NA; v_gene: TRBV6-5; d_gene: NA; j_gene: TRBJ1-1; CDR3nt: TGTGCCAGCAGTTACAGCTTCGTAACTGAAGCTTTCTTT; CDR3aa: CASSYSFVTEAFF
abundance: NA; v_gene: TRBV28; d_gene: NA; j_gene: TRBJ2-7; CDR3nt: TGTGCCAGCAGTCGGGTCTCCTACGAGCAGTACTTC; CDR3aa: CASSRVSYEQYF
abundance: NA; v_gene: TRBV5-4; d_gene: TRBD2; j_gene: TRBJ2-2; CDR3nt: TGTGCCAGCAGCTTAGCGGGAGTCGCGGGGGAGCTGTTTTTT; CDR3aa: CASSLAGVAGELFF
abundance: few; v_gene: TRBV30; d_gene: TRBD2; j_gene: TRBJ2-7; CDR3nt: TGTGCCTGGAGGATTAAACCTCGGACTAGCGGGAGCTCCTACGAGCAGTACTTC; CDR3aa: CAWRIKPRTSGSSYEQYF
abundance: few; v_gene: TRBV6-5; d_gene: TRBD1; j_gene: TRBJ1-6; CDR3nt: TGTGCCAGCATGGGACAGGCAAATTCACCCCTCCACTTT; CDR3aa: CASMGQANSPLHF
abundance: once; v_gene: TRBV7-9; d_gene: TRBD2; j_gene: TRBJ2-5; CDR3nt: TGTGCCAGCAGCTTGGGACTAGCGGGAGTAGAGACCCAGTACTTC; CDR3aa: CASSLGLAGVETQYF
abundance: NA; v_gene: TRBV7-2; d_gene: TRBD1; j_gene: TRBJ2-5; CDR3nt: TGTGCCAGCAGCTTAGGACAGGGGCTGGGGATGGAGACCCAGTACTTC; CDR3aa: CASSLGQGLGMETQYF
abundance: NA; v_gene: TRBV19; d_gene: NA; j_gene: TRBJ1-5; CDR3nt: TGTGCCAGTACCGATGGGGCAGGTAGTCAGCCCCAGCATTTT; CDR3aa: CASTDGAGSQPQHF
abundance: NA; v_gene: TRBV3-1/TRBV3-2; d_gene: TRBD2; j_gene: TRBJ2-5; CDR3nt: TGTGCCAGCAGCCAAGTAGCTAGCGGGGGGGCCGGAAAGACCCAGTACTTC; CDR3aa: CASSQVASGGAGKTQYF
abundance: NA; v_gene: TRBV7-3; d_gene: TRBD2; j_gene: TRBJ2-1; CDR3nt: TGTGCCAGCAGCCCGGGCGGGGGCTACAATGAGCAGTTCTTC; CDR3aa: CASSPGGGYNEQFF
abundance: NA; v_gene: TRBV3-1/TRBV3-2; d_gene: TRBD1; j_gene: TRBJ2-7; CDR3nt: TGTGCCAGCAGCCAAGATAGAGGGGACAGCCTCTCCTACGAGCAGTACTTC; CDR3aa: CASSQDRGDSLSYEQYF
abundance: once; v_gene: TRBV19; d_gene: TRBD1; j_gene: TRBJ2-7; CDR3nt: TGTGCCAGTAGTATTACAGGGGTGCAGTACGAGCAGTACTTC; CDR3aa: CASSITGVQYEQYF
abundance: NA; v_gene: TRBV27; d_gene: TRBD1; j_gene: TRBJ2-7; CDR3nt: TGTGCCAGCAACCCGGGACAGTCACCCTACGAGCAGTACTTC; CDR3aa: CASNPGQSPYEQYF
abundance: NA; v_gene: TRBV28; d_gene: NA; j_gene: TRBJ1-1; CDR3nt: TGTGCCAGCACCCCCCAGTCGGGAGCGGCTTTCTTT; CDR3aa: CASTPQSGAAFF
abundance: NA; v_gene: TRBV15; d_gene: NA; j_gene: TRBJ2-2; CDR3nt: TGTGCCACACGGACCGCCCGGAGGTCCGGGGAGCTGTTTTTT; CDR3aa: CATRTARRSGELFF
abundance: NA; v_gene: TRBV30; d_gene: NA; j_gene: TRBJ1-2; CDR3nt: TGTGCCTGGAGGACAGCCCCTGCCTATGGCTACACCTTC; CDR3aa: CAWRTAPAYGYTF
abundance: NA; v_gene: TRBV5-1; d_gene: TRBD1; j_gene: TRBJ2-7; CDR3nt: TGCGCCAGCAGCACGGGACAGGGGGCCTACGAGCAGTACTTC; CDR3aa: CASSTGQGAYEQYF
abundance: few; v_gene: TRBV7-8; d_gene: TRBD1; j_gene: TRBJ2-3; CDR3nt: TGTGCCAGCAGACTAGGACAGGGGATCCTTGTTACGCAGTATTTT; CDR3aa: CASRLGQGILVTQYF
abundance: NA; v_gene: TRBV10-3; d_gene: TRBD1; j_gene: TRBJ1-2; CDR3nt: TGTGCCATCACTCGGACAGGGGGAAATAATCCATATGGCTACACCTTC; CDR3aa: CAITRTGGNNPYGYTF
abundance: NA; v_gene: TRBV6-5; d_gene: NA; j_gene: TRBJ1-1; CDR3nt: TGTGCCAGCAGTTACTCATCAGGAGGGGAAGCTTTCTTT; CDR3aa: CASSYSSGGEAFF
abundance: NA; v_gene: TRBV7-3; d_gene: NA; j_gene: TRBJ1-6; CDR3nt: TGTGCCAGCAGCTTATTTTCAGGGGATAGCCTCCACTTT; CDR3aa: CASSLFSGDSLHF
abundance: NA; v_gene: TRBV9; d_gene: TRBD2; j_gene: TRBJ2-3; CDR3nt: TGTGCCAGCAGCCTTGACCCCAGAGCGGGGGTCACAGATACGCAGTATTTT; CDR3aa: CASSLDPRAGVTDTQYF
abundance: once; v_gene: TRBV5-4; d_gene: TRBD2; j_gene: TRBJ2-5; CDR3nt: TGTGCCAGCACCCTGGGACTAGCGGCGAAGACCCAGTACTTC; CDR3aa: CASTLGLAAKTQYF
abundance: NA; v_gene: TRBV2; d_gene: TRBD1; j_gene: TRBJ1-5; CDR3nt: TGTGCCAGCAGTGAGAACAGGGGTGACTTAGGGCCCCAGCATTTT; CDR3aa: CASSENRGDLGPQHF
abundance: NA; v_gene: TRBV5-6; d_gene: TRBD1; j_gene: TRBJ1-5; CDR3nt: TGTGCCAGCAGTTCCCCCGGGACAGGGGGGAGGGATCAGCCCCAGCATTTT; CDR3aa: CASSSPGTGGRDQPQHF
abundance: NA; v_gene: TRBV30; d_gene: TRBD2; j_gene: TRBJ2-1; CDR3nt: TGTGCCTGGAGTGTAGGCGGGAGGAGGTTATTCTTC; CDR3aa: CAWSVGGRRLFF
abundance: once; v_gene: TRBV25-1; d_gene: NA; j_gene: TRBJ2-3; CDR3nt: TGTGCCAGTGGGGGCTGGCGGGAGAAGACAGATACGCAGTATTTT; CDR3aa: CASGGWREKTDTQYF
abundance: NA; v_gene: TRBV7-9; d_gene: NA; j_gene: TRBJ1-3; CDR3nt: TGTGCCAGTCAGGGTTCTGGAAACACCATATATTTT; CDR3aa: CASQGSGNTIYF
abundance: NA; v_gene: TRBV7-9; d_gene: NA; j_gene: TRBJ1-1; CDR3nt: TGTGCCAGCAGCCCCGTTGGTGTACTTGAAGCTTTCTTT; CDR3aa: CASSPVGVLEAFF
abundance: NA; v_gene: TRBV6-4; d_gene: NA; j_gene: TRBJ2-1; CDR3nt: TGTGCCAGCAGCCATACAGACAGTCACAATGAGCAGTTCTTC; CDR3aa: CASSHTDSHNEQFF
abundance: NA; v_gene: TRBV11-2; d_gene: TRBD1; j_gene: TRBJ1-2; CDR3nt: TGTGCCAGCAGCTTAGAAGAGGGACAGGGGGACGGCTACACCTTC; CDR3aa: CASSLEEGQGDGYTF
abundance: NA; v_gene: TRBV5-1; d_gene: NA; j_gene: TRBJ2-7; CDR3nt: TGCGCCAGCGGCCAGAGTGAGGGAGCTAACTACGAGCAGTACTTC; CDR3aa: CASGQSEGANYEQYF
abundance: NA; v_gene: TRBV9; d_gene: NA; j_gene: TRBJ2-2; CDR3nt: TGTGCCAGCAGGGTAGGGGGGGACACCGGGGAGCTGTTTTTT; CDR3aa: CASRVGGDTGELFF
abundance: NA; v_gene: TRBV18; d_gene: TRBD1; j_gene: TRBJ1-1; CDR3nt: TGTGCCAGCTCACTTGGACAGGGGTCGAACACTGAAGCTTTCTTT; CDR3aa: CASSLGQGSNTEAFF
abundance: NA; v_gene: TRBV30; d_gene: NA; j_gene: TRBJ1-2; CDR3nt: TGTGCCTGGAGTGCCCAGTCGGGCTACACCTTC; CDR3aa: CAWSAQSGYTF
abundance: NA; v_gene: TRBV5-1; d_gene: TRBD2; j_gene: TRBJ2-2; CDR3nt: TGCGCCAGCAGCTGGAGCGGGGGAAGCACCGGGGAGCTGTTTTTT; CDR3aa: CASSWSGGSTGELFF
abundance: NA; v_gene: TRBV5-1; d_gene: TRBD2; j_gene: TRBJ2-3; CDR3nt: TGCGCCAGCAGATTCGACGGACTAGCGGGAAAAGATACGCAGTATTTT; CDR3aa: CASRFDGLAGKDTQYF
abundance: NA; v_gene: TRBV5-1; d_gene: TRBD2; j_gene: TRBJ2-1; CDR3nt: TGCGCCAGCAGCTCAGGACGGGGGGGCTCCTACAATGAGCAGTTCTTC; CDR3aa: CASSSGRGGSYNEQFF